The rows below give T cell receptor beta chains drawn from one sample of a study of monozygotic twins with inflammatory bowel disease. From its re-call of the 5' RACE reads, TCRdb lists each CDR3 protein once, without DNA. This specimen shows around 410,000 distinct CDR3 sequences; the ten leading clones hold 2% to 2.5%. Specimen: blood. The receptor set was obtained from a human donor with ulcerative colitis or Crohn's disease, or a healthy co-twin of an affected twin (not recorded which). CDR3s include the opening cysteine and the closing phenylalanine or tryptophan.

J | V | CDR3
TRBJ2-5 | TRBV28 | CASSVLGQETQYF
TRBJ1-3 | TRBV3-1 | CASSYWDPSGNTIYF
TRBJ2-6 | TRBV5-1 | CASSPLRSDSGANVLTF
TRBJ2-4 | TRBV5-5 | CAFPGGGLAKNIQYF
TRBJ2-2 | TRBV20-1 | CSARGLAGETGELFF
TRBJ1-1 | TRBV7-6 | CASSLGVSRADTEAFF
TRBJ2-3 | TRBV6-1 | CASKKQGVVSTDTQYF
TRBJ2-7 | TRBV6-1 | CASTKLSGIGNEQYF
TRBJ1-5 | TRBV12-3/TRBV12-4 | CASRKGQGENQPQHF
TRBJ2-4 | TRBV30 | CAWSLSKGIQYF
TRBJ2-3 | TRBV5-1 | CASRLAAGVADTQYF
TRBJ2-4 | TRBV20-1 | CSARDPSGAWRGNIQYF
TRBJ2-3 | TRBV12-3/TRBV12-4 | CASNKEDSRTDTQYF
TRBJ2-7 | TRBV28 | CASSLTDPYEQYF
TRBJ2-1 | TRBV9 | CASSVELSNEQFF
TRBJ2-1 | TRBV20-1 | CSAREDSSNYNEQFF
TRBJ2-3 | TRBV7-2 | CASSPLRGSTDTQYF
TRBJ2-7 | TRBV5-6 | CASSLVAGGAYEQYF
TRBJ2-1 | TRBV4-3 | CASSQEPSGVDYNEQFF
TRBJ2-2 | TRBV12-3/TRBV12-4 | CASSLGASGSGELFF
TRBJ1-1 | TRBV5-1 | CASSLEATGGTEAFF
TRBJ2-7 | TRBV6-2/TRBV6-3 | CASSYSRTSGVSYEQYF
TRBJ1-1 | TRBV10-3 | CAISGQGETEAFF